This TCR beta chain was recorded in a study of CD8+ T cells in alopecia areata (dated by TCRdb to the late 2010s). Regarding the research as a whole: The treated patients, all with moderate-to-severe alopecia areata, were enrolled in an open-label pilot trial of oral tofacitinib given at 5 to 10 mg twice daily. RNA came from the PAXgene miRNA kit for fixed scalp, the miRNeasy kit for PBMCs, and the RNeasy kit for mouse skin. High-throughput TCRbeta sequencing was used to examine T cell clonal expansion in alopecia areata in both the C3H/HeJ mouse model and human patients. For the treated patients, the SALT score, which quantifies what percentage of scalp surface area is affected, served as the measure of disease severity. Tofacitinib was given for 6 to 18 months, followed by 6 months of follow-up off drug to assess delayed response and recurrence. Clonality in the scalp was compared among normal scalp (n=4), patchy alopecia areata scalp (n=8), and alopecia totalis/universalis scalp (n=8). Patients on tofacitinib were biopsied at baseline and after 4 and 24 weeks of treatment, and several of the patients also had a later scalp biopsy. TCRbeta CDR3 regions were amplified by immunoSEQ multiplex PCR using 35 Vbeta forward and 13 Jbeta reverse primers. Human TCRbeta sequencing covered scalp tissue and sorted CD4+ and CD8+ peripheral blood T cells from patchy and totalis/universalis alopecia areata patients and healthy controls.

Library preparation employed the immunoSEQ multiplex PCR assay. To provide template for TCR sequencing, every sample had RNA extracted and reverse transcribed into cDNA. First-strand cDNA was synthesized with SuperScript III using a 2:1 mix of oligo-dT and random hexamers. Amplification bias was assessed with a synthetic immune receptor repertoire, and residual bias was removed computationally. In the authors' own workflow: Raw reads were preprocessed to remove errors, and CDR3 was defined by IMGT conventions from the conserved cysteine to phenylalanine. Clonality was calculated as 1 minus Shannon entropy normalized by log2 of the number of productive unique TCRs. Scalp TCRbeta sequences were cross-referenced with sorted blood CD4 and CD8 repertoires so that the CD4 or CD8 identity of scalp clones could be inferred. TCRdb took over this immuneACCESS table, retaining in-frame rearrangements with V and J assigned. Such tables are incomplete; in checked studies, under half of the missing clones stem from an unresolved V gene, and the remainder is unexplained. V, J and clone size reflect that table, while D and trimming were determined from the DNA. The sample table holds about 140,000 clones, of which around 82% were seen once. Clones ranked in the top ten supply 20% to 25% of the sample.

On the study overall, not on this receptor specifically: Compared with mice, TCR sequences shared between patients were less clear, possibly partly because of HLA diversity across the patient population. Unlike mouse skin, which is dominated by gammadelta T cells, normal human skin has resident alphabeta T cells that are also sequenced, and this complicates analysis of the scalp TCR repertoire. Scalp clonality and the number of expanded CD8+ clones among the top 100 scalp clones were significantly decreased by tofacitinib. Because the treated cohort was small and had only one nonresponder, larger studies are needed to examine links between baseline CD8+ expansion and response. Higher clonality and more expanded CD8+ clones were observed in lesional scalp than in normal scalp, particularly in alopecia totalis/universalis, a finding suggestive of antigenic drive. During tofacitinib treatment, many expanded lesional clones stuck around in both scalp and blood, and this persistence may partly explain why relapse happens after treatment is stopped.

Inclusive of the bounding cysteine and phenylalanine, the CDR3 is 15 residues long. Just the 45-base CDR3 DNA is kept, in frame starting at base 1. CDR1 and CDR2 are drawn from the germline V gene: MGHRA, YSYEKL. This specimen's time point label, interpreted: less than five weeks on oral tofacitinib. The treatment or condition label corresponds to: oral pan-JAK inhibitor, 5-10 mg twice daily. Lesional scalp punch biopsies and peripheral blood were obtained from alopecia areata patients. PBMCs were isolated by density centrifugation and stained for CD3, CD4 and CD8, and CD4+ and CD8+ T cells were sorted on a FACSAria. A note on this clone: Its antigen is still unknown. The germline gene is not matched at one end of the junction; a read error may be the cause.

The sample was CD8+ T cells sorted from blood, taken at week 4, from a patient treated with tofacitinib. The chain couples TRBV4-1 to TRBJ2-7, with TRBD1 identical over 8 junction bases. This receptor was obtained from a human donor with alopecia areata. CDR3 reads: CASSQGTGPSHEQYF. In nucleotides, the sequence is TGCGCCAGCAGCCAAGGGACAGGGCCCTCCCACGAGCAGTACTTC.